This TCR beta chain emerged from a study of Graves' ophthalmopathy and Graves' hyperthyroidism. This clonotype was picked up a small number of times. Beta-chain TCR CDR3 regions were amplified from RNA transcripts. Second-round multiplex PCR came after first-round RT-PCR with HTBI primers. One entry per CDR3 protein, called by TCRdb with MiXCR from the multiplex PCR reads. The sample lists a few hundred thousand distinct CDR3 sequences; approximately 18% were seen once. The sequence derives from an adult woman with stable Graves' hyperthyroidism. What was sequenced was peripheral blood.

The CDR3 region has the DNA TGTGCCAGCTCATCGGGACATAGCTTGAGCGAGCAGTACTTC. It translates to CASSSGHSLSEQYF. The V gene is TRBV18, the J gene TRBJ2-7, with a tentative D call TRBD1 (6 bases). Germline CDR1 KGHSH, CDR2 LQKENI. The CDR3 has 14 amino acids. V was cut by 5 bases and J by 6 bases, with 17 bases left in between. The whole variable domain, filled in from reference TRBV18 and TRBJ2-7, reads NAGVMQNPRHLVRRRGQEARLRCSPMKGHSHVYWYRQLPEEGLKFMVYLQKENIIDESGMPKERFSAEFPKEGPSILRIQQVVRGDSAAYFCASSSGHSLSEQYFGPGTRLTVT.